This TCR beta chain was recorded in a study of T-cell reconstitution after alpha-beta-depleted transplantation in children. This clonotype was counted between two and nine times. Preparing the TCRbeta library involved the use of unique molecular identifiers. A single record per CDR3 protein comes from TCRdb applying MiXCR to the PCR reads. The sample shows a few hundred thousand distinct CDR3 sequences, around 20% of them seen only once. Germline V gene sequence: CDR1 MGHDK, CDR2 SYGVNS. V gave up 4 bases and J gave up 8 bases, with 20 bases separating them. There are 15 residues in the CDR3. This receptor was obtained from a human donor who donated a stem cell graft to a child with acute lymphoblastic leukemia. The chain uses TRBV25-1 and TRBJ1-2; weak D call: TRBD1 (6 bases). The material sequenced was PBMCs from the stem cell graft donor, taken from the stem cell graft. This CDR3 reads CASSGPRGPWGGYTF. The CDR3 coding sequence is TGTGCCAGCAGTGGCCCCAGGGGTCCTTGGGGAGGCTACACCTTC.